The clone carrying this T cell receptor beta chain was observed a single time. Its antigen is still unknown. These data belong to a study of OX40 agonist ivuxolimab in advanced cancers. Study observations and caveats: In the 0.1-3.0 mg/kg groups, partial responders showed among the lowest expansion. By week 6 at 0.1 to 3.0 mg/kg, blood CD4+ and CD8+ T cells had expanded clonally.

V lost 4 bases to trimming and J lost 7 bases, with 8 bases between them. The CDR3 has 11 amino acids. Germline loops: CDR1 MNHNY, CDR2 SVGAGI (reference sequence). Measured with immunoSEQ multiplex PCR; TCRdb has only the in-frame clones, and not every one. Of 87,000 or so clones in the sample, about 86% were seen once. The TCR was taken from an adult with an advanced solid tumor such as melanoma, head and neck, liver or kidney cancer. The V gene is TRBV6-6, the J gene TRBJ2-7; D is ambiguous. This material consisted of CD4+ or CD8+ T cells sorted from blood, taken in a trial of the OX40 agonist ivuxolimab. CDR3 nucleotides: TGTGCCAGCAGTTCCCTCGGAGAGCAGTACTTC. It translates to CASSSLGEQYF.